This T cell receptor (beta chain) was observed in a study of blood T cells in healthy people across ages. General study points: Measured against age, TCR beta diversity per million T cells decreased in a roughly linear manner. The long-lived group displayed more naive CD4+ cells, plus higher diversity, than the aged donors did.

A minimum of 6.5 million PBMCs was isolated per sample. Note on this clonotype: Its specificity is unknown. One base away lies a much larger clone, so this may be a sequencing read error.

A sample-barcoded 5' primer and a J-beta primer mix were used in a second PCR of roughly 6 to 11 cycles. Each cDNA was tagged by a template-switch adaptor containing 12 random nucleotides. TCRdb re-derived calls from the 5' RACE reads in MiXCR, one entry per CDR3 protein. The sample lists under 2 million distinct CDR3 sequences, approximately 32% occurring once. CDR1 SQVTM and CDR2 ANQGSEA come from the germline V gene. This CDR3 has 15 residues. Sample: blood. This receptor was identified in a woman in her 30s in good health. This chain connects TRBV29-1 to TRBJ2-7; D call uncertain. The CDR3 loop is CSVSNGFESSHEQYF. The CDR3 bases are TGCAGCGTCTCCAACGGGTTTGAGAGCTCCCACGAGCAGTACTTC.